These T cell receptor beta chains were read from a single sample in a study of blood T cells in healthy people across ages. TCRdb ran MiXCR on the 5' RACE reads and lists one entry per CDR3 protein. Of roughly 1.7 million distinct CDR3 sequences listed, 34% are singletons. Sequencing was performed on blood. These receptors all come from a woman under 40 in good health. The CDR3 runs from the conserved cysteine through the conserved F or W. The order of the fields is clone size, V gene, D gene, J gene, CDR3 DNA, CDR3 protein. A D gene is named only where the DNA matches it firmly. Clone sizes are given selectively: once, few, many, or a class where the clone is expanded.

abundance: -; v_gene: TRBV28; d_gene: -; j_gene: TRBJ2-2; CDR3nt: TGTGCCAGCAGCGGCGGGACAACGAACACCGGGGAGCTGTTTTTT; CDR3aa: CASSGGTTNTGELFF
abundance: -; v_gene: TRBV12-3/TRBV12-4; d_gene: TRBD2; j_gene: TRBJ2-7; CDR3nt: TGTGCCAGCAGTTTACGGGCCCCCGGCGCGGGAGGTTGCTACGAGCAGTACTTC; CDR3aa: CASSLRAPGAGGCYEQYF
abundance: -; v_gene: TRBV20-1; d_gene: -; j_gene: TRBJ2-7; CDR3nt: TGCAATGCCCCAGGGCGGGGATACGAGCAGTACTTC; CDR3aa: CNAPGRGYEQYF
abundance: -; v_gene: TRBV2; d_gene: -; j_gene: TRBJ2-3; CDR3nt: TGTGCCAGCAGTGAAATTAGGGGGGTGGGAGATACGCAGTATTTT; CDR3aa: CASSEIRGVGDTQYF
abundance: few; v_gene: TRBV6-2/TRBV6-3; d_gene: -; j_gene: TRBJ2-3; CDR3nt: TGTGCCAGCAGTTACACTTTTGGGAGCACAGATACGCAGTATTTT; CDR3aa: CASSYTFGSTDTQYF
abundance: few; v_gene: TRBV4-2; d_gene: -; j_gene: TRBJ2-1; CDR3nt: TGTGCCAGCAGCCCCCTGGTGGGGGGCCCCGACAATGAGCAGTTCTTC; CDR3aa: CASSPLVGGPDNEQFF
abundance: few; v_gene: TRBV9; d_gene: -; j_gene: TRBJ2-3; CDR3nt: TGTGCCAGCAGCGTAAACAATCGGGCAGATACGCAGTATTTT; CDR3aa: CASSVNNRADTQYF
abundance: -; v_gene: TRBV27; d_gene: -; j_gene: TRBJ2-3; CDR3nt: TGTGCCAGCACCTGGGGAAGGGCCACAGATACGCAGTATTTT; CDR3aa: CASTWGRATDTQYF
abundance: -; v_gene: TRBV2; d_gene: -; j_gene: TRBJ2-3; CDR3nt: TGTGCCAGCAGTGAAGCGGGGACCACAGATACGCAGTATTTT; CDR3aa: CASSEAGTTDTQYF
abundance: few; v_gene: TRBV20-1; d_gene: -; j_gene: TRBJ2-5; CDR3nt: TGCAGTGCTAGCCAGGACCTCCAAGAGACCCAGTACTTC; CDR3aa: CSASQDLQETQYF
abundance: -; v_gene: TRBV3-1; d_gene: -; j_gene: TRBJ2-5; CDR3nt: TGTGCCAGCAGCCAAGATCTGCGTTTCGAGACCCAGTACTTC; CDR3aa: CASSQDLRFETQYF
abundance: few; v_gene: TRBV30; d_gene: -; j_gene: TRBJ1-2; CDR3nt: TGTGCCTGGTACCGGACTTTGACTGGCTATGGCTACACCTTC; CDR3aa: CAWYRTLTGYGYTF
abundance: few; v_gene: TRBV10-3; d_gene: -; j_gene: TRBJ1-1; CDR3nt: TGTGCCATAGGACAGATGAACACTGAAGCTTTCTTT; CDR3aa: CAIGQMNTEAFF
abundance: -; v_gene: TRBV18; d_gene: -; j_gene: TRBJ2-7; CDR3nt: TGTGCCAGCTCGGCGGGGGCCAGCTCCTACGAGCAGTACTTC; CDR3aa: CASSAGASSYEQYF
abundance: -; v_gene: TRBV4-2; d_gene: TRBD2; j_gene: TRBJ2-1; CDR3nt: TGTGCCAGCAAAGGTGGGGGGGCCTACAATGAGCAGTTCTTC; CDR3aa: CASKGGGAYNEQFF
abundance: -; v_gene: TRBV7-9; d_gene: -; j_gene: TRBJ2-7; CDR3nt: TGTGCCAGCAGCACTCACCTCTACGAGCAGTACTTC; CDR3aa: CASSTHLYEQYF
abundance: -; v_gene: TRBV7-9; d_gene: -; j_gene: TRBJ2-7; CDR3nt: TGTGCCAGCAGCCCACAGGACGGAATTACCTACGAGCAGTACTTC; CDR3aa: CASSPQDGITYEQYF
abundance: few; v_gene: TRBV6-2/TRBV6-3; d_gene: -; j_gene: TRBJ2-1; CDR3nt: TGTGCCAGCAGTTACGGGGCGGAATACAATGAGCAGTTCTTC; CDR3aa: CASSYGAEYNEQFF
abundance: -; v_gene: TRBV20-1; d_gene: -; j_gene: TRBJ2-3; CDR3nt: TGCAGTGCTAGGGAGACTTCGGGGGTGAGCACAGATGCGCAGTATTTT; CDR3aa: CSARETSGVSTDAQYF
abundance: few; v_gene: TRBV20-1; d_gene: -; j_gene: TRBJ2-3; CDR3nt: TGCAGTGCCTCGACCGCAGGGGGCACAGATACGCAGTATTTT; CDR3aa: CSASTAGGTDTQYF
abundance: -; v_gene: TRBV5-1; d_gene: -; j_gene: TRBJ1-1; CDR3nt: TGCGCCAGCAGCAGGGGGGGGATGAACACTGAAGCTTTCTTT; CDR3aa: CASSRGGMNTEAFF
abundance: -; v_gene: TRBV20-1; d_gene: TRBD1; j_gene: TRBJ1-2; CDR3nt: TGCAGTGCCATTGGACAGGGGGCGTATGGCTACACCTTC; CDR3aa: CSAIGQGAYGYTF
abundance: -; v_gene: TRBV20-1; d_gene: -; j_gene: TRBJ2-7; CDR3nt: TGCAGTGCTAGCGGGCCCCAGGGTAGCTCCTACGAGCAGTACTTC; CDR3aa: CSASGPQGSSYEQYF
abundance: -; v_gene: TRBV4-2; d_gene: -; j_gene: TRBJ1-1; CDR3nt: TGTGCCAGCAGCCAAGGGCAAACTGAAGCTTTCTTT; CDR3aa: CASSQGQTEAFF
abundance: -; v_gene: TRBV7-2; d_gene: TRBD2; j_gene: TRBJ2-5; CDR3nt: TGTGCCAGCAGCTTCCTAGCGGGGTATGGGGGAGAGACCCAGTACTTC; CDR3aa: CASSFLAGYGGETQYF
abundance: once; v_gene: TRBV20-1; d_gene: -; j_gene: TRBJ2-7; CDR3nt: TGCAGTGCTAGGGACGGGAGCATCGCGTACGAGCAGTACTTC; CDR3aa: CSARDGSIAYEQYF
abundance: few; v_gene: TRBV29-1; d_gene: -; j_gene: TRBJ1-2; CDR3nt: TGCAGCGTTGATATGCATAGGGGCAACTATGGCTACACCTTC; CDR3aa: CSVDMHRGNYGYTF
abundance: -; v_gene: TRBV7-9; d_gene: -; j_gene: TRBJ2-6; CDR3nt: TGTGCCAGCAGCCCTCCAACAGGGCTTCGGGCCAACGTCCTGACTTTC; CDR3aa: CASSPPTGLRANVLTF
abundance: -; v_gene: TRBV10-2; d_gene: -; j_gene: TRBJ2-1; CDR3nt: TGCGCCACCTACCGGGGCCATGAGCAGTTCTTC; CDR3aa: CATYRGHEQFF
abundance: few; v_gene: TRBV6-4; d_gene: -; j_gene: TRBJ2-4; CDR3nt: TGTGCCAGCAACCCCGGGACAACAAGGTGGTCCAAAAACATTCAGTACTTC; CDR3aa: CASNPGTTRWSKNIQYF
abundance: -; v_gene: TRBV4-2; d_gene: -; j_gene: TRBJ1-1; CDR3nt: TGTGCCAGCAGCCAAGAGGAAGACAGGAGATTATTTGAAGCTTTCTTT; CDR3aa: CASSQEEDRRLFEAFF
abundance: -; v_gene: TRBV28; d_gene: -; j_gene: TRBJ2-5; CDR3nt: TGTGCCAGTACCTCCGAGGGAATGGGGAAAGAGACCCAGTACTTC; CDR3aa: CASTSEGMGKETQYF
abundance: -; v_gene: TRBV9; d_gene: TRBD1; j_gene: TRBJ1-2; CDR3nt: TGTGCCAGCACTCTCCACGGGGGGGGACAGGGAGAGAATGGCTACACCTTC; CDR3aa: CASTLHGGGQGENGYTF
abundance: -; v_gene: TRBV7-3; d_gene: TRBD1; j_gene: TRBJ1-5; CDR3nt: TGTGCCAGCAGCATGATTCGGAGACAGGGGCAAATGTGGAGCAATCAGCCCCAGCATTTT; CDR3aa: CASSMIRRQGQMWSNQPQHF
abundance: -; v_gene: TRBV6-1; d_gene: -; j_gene: TRBJ1-6; CDR3nt: TGTGCCAGCACCGGTTATAATGGTTCACCCCCCCACTTT; CDR3aa: CASTGYNGSPPHF
abundance: -; v_gene: TRBV14; d_gene: TRBD1; j_gene: TRBJ2-2; CDR3nt: TGTGCCAGCAGCCCGACAGGGCCGAACACCGGGGAGCTGTTTTTT; CDR3aa: CASSPTGPNTGELFF
abundance: -; v_gene: TRBV15; d_gene: TRBD1; j_gene: TRBJ2-3; CDR3nt: TGTGCCACCAGCAGAGATGAGACAGGGGGTCCCAGATGGTACACAGATACGCAGTATTTT; CDR3aa: CATSRDETGGPRWYTDTQYF
abundance: -; v_gene: TRBV18; d_gene: -; j_gene: TRBJ2-6; CDR3nt: TGTGCCAGCTCACCACACGCTCCCGGACAAACGTCTGGGGCCAACGTCCTGACTTTC; CDR3aa: CASSPHAPGQTSGANVLTF
abundance: -; v_gene: TRBV5-1; d_gene: TRBD1; j_gene: TRBJ2-1; CDR3nt: TGCGCCAGCAGCTTTGATCAGGGGGCCTACAATGAGCAGTTCTTC; CDR3aa: CASSFDQGAYNEQFF
abundance: few; v_gene: TRBV12-3/TRBV12-4; d_gene: -; j_gene: TRBJ1-1; CDR3nt: TGTGCCAGCAGCCCTCACCGGACACCGAACACTGAAGCTTTCTTT; CDR3aa: CASSPHRTPNTEAFF